This T cell receptor beta chain was sequenced in a study of blood T cell repertoires in COVID-19. The CDR3 contains 15 residues. Trimming pared 4 bases from V and 1 base from J, leaving 12 bases between. Germline CDR1 is LGHDT and CDR2 is YNNKEL (reference sequence). This table comes from immunoSEQ multiplex PCR, and its TCRdb copy is limited to in-frame clones, with some not included. The sample holds around 150,000 clones; around 82% are singletons and the top ten take 7%. This chain connects TRBV3-1 (or the pseudogene TRBV3-2) to TRBJ2-3, with D perhaps matching TRBD2 (5 bases). This receptor was obtained from a woman aged 40 to 50 with COVID-19, enrolled during active disease. The specimen was peripheral blood. DNA for the CDR3: TGTGCCAGCAGCCTTTCCGCGGGTGGCACAGATACGCAGTATTTT. It encodes CASSLSAGGTDTQYF.